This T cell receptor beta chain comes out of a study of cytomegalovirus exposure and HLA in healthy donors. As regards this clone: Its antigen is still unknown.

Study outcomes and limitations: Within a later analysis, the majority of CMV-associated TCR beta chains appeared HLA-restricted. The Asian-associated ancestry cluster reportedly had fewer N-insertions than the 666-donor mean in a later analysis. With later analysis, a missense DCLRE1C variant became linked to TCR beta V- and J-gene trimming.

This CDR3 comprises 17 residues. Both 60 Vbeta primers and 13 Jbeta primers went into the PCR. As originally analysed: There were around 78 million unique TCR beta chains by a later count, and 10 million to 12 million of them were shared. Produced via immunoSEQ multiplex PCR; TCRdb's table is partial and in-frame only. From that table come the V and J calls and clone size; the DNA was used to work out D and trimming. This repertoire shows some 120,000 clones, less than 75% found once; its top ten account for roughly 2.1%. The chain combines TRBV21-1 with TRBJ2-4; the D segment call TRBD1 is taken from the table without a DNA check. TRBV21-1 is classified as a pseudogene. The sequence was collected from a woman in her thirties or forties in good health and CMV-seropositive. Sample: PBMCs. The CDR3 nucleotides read TGTGCCAGCAGCAAAGGGGGACAGTTCCTAGGCAAAAACATTCAGTACTTC. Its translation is CASSKGGQFLGKNIQYF.